The rows below give T cell receptor beta chains drawn from one sample of a study of blood T cell repertoires in COVID-19. Libraries were prepared by immunoSEQ multiplex PCR; TCRdb keeps only in-frame clonotypes and omits some of them. This table holds hundreds of thousands of clones, approximately 80% found once. Material for sequencing was peripheral blood. The receptor set was obtained from a woman aged 80 or older with acute or convalescent COVID-19. The CDR3 runs from the conserved cysteine through the conserved F or W. Each record gives: J gene, D gene, V gene, clone size, CDR3 DNA, CDR3 protein. D genes are given only for firm matches. Some rows have no size entry. The others give once, few or many, or a class for an expanded clone.

TRBJ2-1 TRBD2 TRBV5-1 NA TGCGCCAGCAGCTTGGCAGCGGGAGCCTCAAATGAGCAGTTCTTC CASSLAAGASNEQFF
TRBJ1-1 NA TRBV5-4 NA TGTGCCAGCAGCTTCGGAGGGGCTGGTACTGAAGCTTTCTTT CASSFGGAGTEAFF
TRBJ1-5 NA TRBV7-9 NA TGTGCCAGCAGCGCCACAAGGGGGAGCAATCAGCCCCAGCATTTT CASSATRGSNQPQHF
TRBJ1-6 TRBD1 TRBV7-8 NA TGTGCCAGCAGCTTAGCGGACAGGGTTTCACCCCTCCACTTT CASSLADRVSPLHF
TRBJ1-2 NA TRBV18 few TGTGCCAGCTCCTCGGCGGCGGCAGGGGATGGCTACACCTTC CASSSAAAGDGYTF
TRBJ1-5 NA TRBV5-8 NA TGTGCCAGCAGCTTGGACGGGCGCAGGGGACAGCCCCAGCATTTT CASSLDGRRGQPQHF
TRBJ1-2 NA TRBV5-6 NA TGTGCCAGCAGCTTGCGCGGTGAACGGGGTGGCTACACCTTC CASSLRGERGGYTF
TRBJ1-3 TRBD1 TRBV6-2/TRBV6-3 once TGTGCCAGCAGTGGAAGGGGGCGAACCTCTGGAAACACCATATATTTT CASSGRGRTSGNTIYF
TRBJ2-7 NA TRBV4-2 NA TGTGCCAGCAGCCAAGAACAATGGACTCAGCACGAGCAGTACTTC CASSQEQWTQHEQYF
TRBJ1-6 TRBD1 TRBV25-1 NA TGTGCCAGCAGTGAAGAAGGGACAGGATGGAATTCACCCCTCCACTTT CASSEEGTGWNSPLHF
TRBJ1-1 TRBD1 TRBV7-2 once TGTGCCAGCAGTCGACAGGGGTTGACTGAAGCTTTCTTT CASSRQGLTEAFF
TRBJ2-1 TRBD1 TRBV2 NA TGTGCCAGCAGCGCACGCCGAACAGGGCAGGGGGCAGCCAATGAGCAGTTCTTC CASSARRTGQGAANEQFF
TRBJ2-3 NA TRBV3-1/TRBV3-2 NA TGTGCCAGCAGCCAAGATCTAGAGGATACGCAGTATTTT CASSQDLEDTQYF
TRBJ1-6 TRBD1 TRBV7-6 NA TGTGCCAGCAGCTTAGAGGACAGGGTATATAATTCACCCCTCCACTTT CASSLEDRVYNSPLHF
TRBJ1-5 NA TRBV19 NA TGTGCCAGTAGCGACGATGGGAGCAGCAATCAGCCCCAGCATTTT CASSDDGSSNQPQHF
TRBJ1-1 NA TRBV6-5 NA TGTGCCAGCAGACAGATCCAGGGATATGAAGCTTTCTTT CASRQIQGYEAFF
TRBJ2-1 NA TRBV2 NA TGTGCCAGCAGTTTAAGGGACATCTCCTACAATGAGCAGTTCTTC CASSLRDISYNEQFF
TRBJ2-5 TRBD2 TRBV6-5 once TGTGCCAGCAGACGGGACGGGGGGGCGGCCCAGTACTTC CASRRDGGAAQYF
TRBJ1-1 NA TRBV7-3 NA TGTGCCAGCAGCTTGTCAGGGGCGGACACTGAAGCTTTCTTT CASSLSGADTEAFF
TRBJ1-2 NA TRBV6-1 NA TGTGCCAGCAGTGAAGCCCTCGGAGGGATTGGGGCGTATGGCTACACCTTC CASSEALGGIGAYGYTF
TRBJ2-2 TRBD2 TRBV7-3 NA TGTGCCAGCAGCTCGGGACTAGCGGGGGACCCAGCGAACACCGGGGAGCTGTTTTTT CASSSGLAGDPANTGELFF
TRBJ1-1 NA TRBV14 NA TGTGCCAGCAGCCAAGTCATGAACACTGAAGCTTTCTTT CASSQVMNTEAFF
TRBJ2-5 NA TRBV5-4 NA TGTGCCAGCAGCTACCCGGGGGAGACCCAGTACTTC CASSYPGETQYF
TRBJ1-6 NA TRBV19 NA TGTGCCAGTAGTCCCGAGGGCAGGAATAATTCACCCCTCCACTTT CASSPEGRNNSPLHF
TRBJ2-1 TRBD2 TRBV19 NA TGTGCCAGTAGTAGTGGACTAGCAAGGGTGCAGTTCTTC CASSSGLARVQFF
TRBJ1-3 NA TRBV4-2 NA TGTGCCAGCAGCCAACTATCTTTCGGGTTGGCTGGAAACACCATATATTTT CASSQLSFGLAGNTIYF
TRBJ1-4 NA TRBV28 NA TGTGCCAGCAGCTCGGTGGGTGTGGGGCCCGAAAAACTGTTTTTT CASSSVGVGPEKLFF